These T cell receptor beta chains were read from a single sample in a study of blood T cells in healthy people across ages. TCRdb processed the 5' RACE reads anew with MiXCR; each CDR3 protein has one entry. The sample gives more than 800,000 distinct CDR3 sequences, about 28% of which show up once; 15% to 20% is in the top ten. The sample was blood. The receptors originated from a woman older than 75 in good health. Both conserved end residues are part of each CDR3. A D gene is named only where the DNA matches it firmly. Clone size appears in some rows only: once, few, many, or a class for an expanded clone.

J gene	D gene	clone size	V gene	CDR3 protein	CDR3 DNA
TRBJ2-7	-	many	TRBV6-4	CASSRAVYEQYF	TGTGCCAGCAGCCGTGCGGTCTACGAGCAGTACTTC
TRBJ1-6	-	many	TRBV30	CAWRWREGSSYNSPLHF	TGTGCCTGGAGATGGAGGGAAGGGAGCTCCTATAATTCACCCCTCCACTTT
TRBJ2-1	TRBD2	few	TRBV29-1	CSVLAAGGSYNEQFF	TGCAGCGTTTTAGCAGCGGGAGGGAGTTACAATGAGCAGTTCTTC
TRBJ2-7	TRBD2	-	TRBV20-1	CSARVPASGTYEQYF	TGCAGTGCTAGAGTACCGGCTAGCGGGACCTACGAGCAGTACTTC
TRBJ2-7	TRBD1	many	TRBV5-1	CASSPTGQGTYEQYF	TGCGCCAGCAGCCCCACCGGACAGGGAACCTACGAGCAGTACTTC
TRBJ2-7	TRBD1	many	TRBV29-1	CSVVMTGVEQYF	TGCAGCGTCGTTATGACAGGGGTCGAGCAGTACTTC
TRBJ2-7	TRBD2	many	TRBV7-2	CASSLGGGGTHSYEQYF	TGTGCCAGCAGCTTAGGCGGGGGGGGGACCCACTCCTACGAGCAGTACTTC
TRBJ2-5	-	-	TRBV7-7	CASSFLGERETQYF	TGTGCCAGCAGCTTCTTGGGGGAAAGGGAGACCCAGTACTTC
TRBJ1-1	-	many	TRBV9	CASSATGQNTEAFF	TGTGCCAGCAGCGCAACAGGGCAGAACACTGAAGCTTTCTTT
TRBJ1-2	TRBD1	many	TRBV20-1	CSASTGGYGYTF	TGCAGTGCTTCCACAGGGGGCTATGGCTACACCTTC
TRBJ1-2	TRBD1	few	TRBV5-1	CVSSLETGTGYGYTF	TGCGTCAGCAGCTTGGAGACCGGGACAGGGTATGGCTACACCTTC
TRBJ2-2	TRBD1	few	TRBV30	CAWSGQGANTGELFF	TGTGCCTGGAGTGGACAGGGAGCGAACACCGGGGAGCTGTTTTTT
TRBJ2-3	-	few	TRBV5-1	CASSHLTGSYGDTQYF	TGCGCCAGCAGCCATCTTACAGGTTCCTACGGCGATACGCAGTATTTT
TRBJ2-7	-	-	TRBV5-1	CASSGQTSSYNEQYF	TGCGCCAGCAGCGGCCAGACGAGCTCCTACAATGAGCAGTACTTC
TRBJ2-1	-	-	TRBV13	CASSSRLPALINEQFF	TGTGCCAGCAGCTCAAGACTACCCGCCCTGATAAATGAGCAGTTCTTC
TRBJ2-1	TRBD1	many	TRBV6-2/TRBV6-3	CASSYSPGQGASYNEQFF	TGTGCCAGCAGTTACTCGCCGGGACAGGGGGCATCCTACAATGAGCAGTTCTTC
TRBJ2-5	-	-	TRBV5-1	CASSLRGIQETQYF	TGCGCCAGCAGCCTCCGGGGGATCCAAGAGACCCAGTACTTC
TRBJ1-4	-	-	TRBV4-3	CASTNRAGNEKLFF	TGCGCCAGCACCAACAGGGCGGGTAATGAAAAACTGTTTTTT
TRBJ2-2	-	-	TRBV12-3/TRBV12-4	CASMSGSTGELFF	TGTGCCAGCATGTCGGGGAGCACCGGGGAGCTGTTTTTT
TRBJ2-7	TRBD2	few	TRBV7-9	CASSREAGGPHEQYF	TGTGCCAGCAGCCGGGAGGCGGGGGGGCCCCACGAGCAGTACTTC
TRBJ1-2	TRBD1	many	TRBV6-5	CASSPGQGAGYTF	TGTGCCAGCAGTCCGGGACAGGGGGCTGGCTACACCTTC
TRBJ2-7	TRBD2	few	TRBV12-3/TRBV12-4	CASSRGLDYEQYF	TGTGCCAGCAGCCGCGGACTAGACTACGAGCAGTACTTC
TRBJ1-3	-	-	TRBV18	CASSPRQGNSGNTIYF	TGTGCCAGCTCACCAAGGCAGGGGAACTCTGGAAACACCATATATTTT
TRBJ2-5	-	many	TRBV20-1	CSARDPTGAGETQYF	TGCAGTGCTAGAGATCCGACGGGGGCGGGGGAGACCCAGTACTTC
TRBJ1-3	-	few	TRBV12-3/TRBV12-4	CASSTTSLSGNTIYF	TGTGCCAGCAGTACGACATCCCTCTCTGGAAACACCATATATTTT
TRBJ1-2	-	many	TRBV20-1	CSAQRGGGYTF	TGCAGTGCCCAGAGGGGGGGTGGCTACACCTTC
TRBJ2-1	TRBD1	few	TRBV6-2/TRBV6-3	CASSRDRASNEQFF	TGTGCCAGCAGCCGGGACAGGGCCTCCAATGAGCAGTTCTTC
TRBJ2-7	-	-	TRBV28	CASRIGTPTYEQYF	TGTGCCAGCAGGATAGGGACACCAACCTACGAGCAGTACTTC
TRBJ1-2	-	few	TRBV30	CAWSVLRGGGYTF	TGTGCCTGGAGTGTACTCCGGGGGGGAGGCTACACCTTC
TRBJ2-1	-	many	TRBV7-9	CASSLGTHDNEQFF	TGTGCCAGCAGCTTAGGGACACATGACAATGAGCAGTTCTTC
TRBJ1-6	-	-	TRBV25-1	CACTLGFAPLHF	TGTGCCTGCACCCTGGGGTTTGCCCCCCTCCACTTT
TRBJ1-1	-	few	TRBV12-3/TRBV12-4	CAGSRNQRGEAFF	TGTGCCGGCAGCCGGAACCAGAGGGGTGAAGCTTTCTTT
TRBJ2-3	-	many	TRBV7-2	CASSSPPGQPTRDTQYF	TGTGCCAGCAGCTCACCTCCGGGACAACCGACACGGGATACGCAGTATTTT
TRBJ2-3	-	-	TRBV20-1	CSASHRLLRGTDTQYF	TGCAGTGCCTCCCATCGCCTTTTGCGGGGCACAGATACGCAGTATTTT
TRBJ2-3	-	-	TRBV6-5	CASSFSNHLGDTQYF	TGTGCCAGCAGTTTCTCCAACCACCTCGGAGATACGCAGTATTTT
TRBJ2-7	-	-	TRBV12-3/TRBV12-4	CASGLTGEQYF	TGTGCCAGCGGTCTGACGGGTGAGCAGTACTTC
TRBJ2-4	TRBD2	many	TRBV28	CASSFSGGAVKNIQYF	TGTGCCAGCAGTTTTAGCGGGGGGGCTGTCAAAAACATTCAGTACTTC
TRBJ2-3	TRBD2	-	TRBV6-6	CASSLLAGDFTDTQYF	TGTGCCAGCAGCCTACTAGCGGGGGACTTCACAGATACGCAGTATTTT
TRBJ2-3	-	-	TRBV20-1	CSADPTDTQYF	TGCAGTGCTGACCCCACAGATACGCAGTATTTT
TRBJ1-5	-	few	TRBV10-3	CAISESEQAFNQPQHF	TGTGCCATCAGTGAGTCGGAACAGGCTTTCAATCAGCCCCAGCATTTT
TRBJ2-4	-	many	TRBV7-2	CASSFGSAGLAKNIQYF	TGTGCCAGCAGCTTCGGGAGTGCGGGCCTAGCCAAAAACATTCAGTACTTC
TRBJ1-6	-	-	TRBV7-2	CASSFGTGSGSLHF	TGTGCCAGCAGCTTCGGGACGGGGTCGGGGAGCCTCCACTTT
TRBJ2-5	TRBD2	-	TRBV20-1	CSAPTGLARETQYF	TGCAGTGCCCCGACCGGACTAGCCCGAGAGACCCAGTACTTC
TRBJ2-1	TRBD1	-	TRBV18	CASSIGTANEQFF	TGTGCCAGCTCAATCGGGACAGCAAATGAGCAGTTCTTC
TRBJ1-2	-	many	TRBV7-2	CASSLSPGKGYTF	TGTGCCAGCAGCTTAAGTCCCGGGAAGGGCTACACCTTC
TRBJ1-6	TRBD1	many	TRBV5-6	CASSFYRTGENSPLHF	TGTGCCAGCAGCTTTTATCGGACAGGGGAAAATTCACCCCTCCACTTT